A selection of T cell receptor beta chains follows, all from one sample in a study of shared clonotypes between healthy human individuals. Clones were read by immunoSEQ multiplex PCR, and TCRdb kept only the in-frame ones, dropping some. The profile covers millions of clones, with approximately 94% appearing a single time and 1.7% taken by the ten largest. The sequenced material came from naive CD8+ T cells from PBMCs. These receptors were collected from a man aged 18 to 35 in good health. Some clones in this sample may be carry-over from other donors' samples. Each CDR3 is given with its conserved first and last residue. Each record gives: V gene, D gene, J gene, clone size, CDR3 protein, CDR3 DNA. D genes are given only for firm matches. The size of a clone is reported for some rows only, either as once, few or many, or as a class for expanded clones.

>TRBV15|.|TRBJ2-1|.
CATSAAVGNEQFF
TGTGCCACCAGCGCGGCTGTGGGCAATGAGCAGTTCTTC
>TRBV13|.|TRBJ1-1|once
CASSLVSGLNTEAFF
TGTGCCAGCAGCTTAGTGTCAGGCCTGAACACTGAAGCTTTCTTT
>TRBV9|TRBD1|TRBJ1-2|.
CASSGDRGFAYGYTF
TGTGCCAGCAGCGGGGACAGGGGGTTTGCCTATGGCTACACCTTC
>TRBV4-1|.|TRBJ2-1|once
CASSQLSLYNEQFF
TGCGCCAGCAGCCAACTCAGTCTTTACAATGAGCAGTTCTTC
>TRBV19|TRBD2|TRBJ2-7|.
CASSRLAGGPYEQYF
TGTGCCAGTAGTAGATTAGCGGGAGGGCCCTACGAGCAGTACTTC
>TRBV5-8|.|TRBJ2-2|once
CASSLDRANTGELFF
TGTGCCAGCAGCCTGGACCGAGCGAACACCGGGGAGCTGTTTTTT
>TRBV9|.|TRBJ1-1|.
CASSPWGTTEAFF
TGTGCCAGCAGTCCCTGGGGGACCACTGAAGCTTTCTTT
>TRBV27|.|TRBJ2-7|few
CASSFAPGYEQYF
TGTGCCAGCAGTTTCGCACCCGGATACGAGCAGTACTTC
>TRBV14|.|TRBJ2-7|.
CASSPWGQTDEQYF
TGTGCCAGCAGCCCCTGGGGGCAGACGGACGAGCAGTACTTC
>TRBV7-2|TRBD1|TRBJ1-1|.
CASSLGGTGRTEAFF
TGTGCCAGCAGCTTAGGGGGGACAGGGCGCACTGAAGCTTTCTTT
>TRBV20-1|.|TRBJ2-7|once
CSAPLGEQYF
TGCAGTGCTCCTTTGGGGGAGCAGTACTTC
>TRBV29-1|TRBD1|TRBJ2-7|.
CSVEGSGTGIPYEQYF
TGCAGCGTTGAAGGTAGTGGGACAGGGATCCCCTACGAGCAGTACTTC
>TRBV4-1|.|TRBJ2-2|.
CASSHGTAGNTGELFF
TGCGCCAGCAGCCACGGGACTGCCGGAAACACCGGGGAGCTGTTTTTT
>TRBV5-4|TRBD2|TRBJ2-7|.
CASSLKREASYEQYF
TGTGCCAGCAGCTTGAAGCGGGAGGCATCCTACGAGCAGTACTTC
>TRBV27|.|TRBJ2-1|.
CASSSGLSGQFF
TGTGCCAGCAGTTCAGGACTGTCCGGGCAGTTCTTC
>TRBV29-1|.|TRBJ1-2|.
CSVDEGYTF
TGCAGCGTTGATGAAGGCTACACCTTC
>TRBV5-1|.|TRBJ1-4|.
CASSLEQGGEKLFF
TGCGCCAGCAGCTTGGAGCAAGGGGGGGAAAAACTGTTTTTT
>TRBV7-6|TRBD2|TRBJ2-7|.
CASSLARSAGAYEQYF
TGTGCCAGCAGCTTAGCGCGGTCGGCGGGGGCCTACGAGCAGTACTTC
>TRBV7-8|TRBD1|TRBJ1-2|.
CASSLAPHRGGYTF
TGTGCCAGCAGCTTAGCCCCCCACAGGGGTGGCTACACCTTC
>TRBV7-2|.|TRBJ2-7|.
CASSLVRREGSYEQYF
TGTGCCAGCAGCTTAGTTCGCCGAGAGGGGTCCTACGAGCAGTACTTC
>TRBV28|.|TRBJ2-7|once
CASSLLQATHEQYF
TGTGCCAGCAGTTTATTACAGGCCACCCACGAGCAGTACTTC
>TRBV5-1|.|TRBJ2-2|.
CASSFIRDSNTGELFF
TGCGCCAGCAGCTTCATCCGGGACTCGAACACCGGGGAGCTGTTTTTT
>TRBV7-9|.|TRBJ1-2|few
CASSSTVEGYTF
TGTGCCAGCAGCTCGACAGTGGAAGGCTACACCTTC
>TRBV7-3|.|TRBJ1-2|.
CASSQGRGGGGYTF
TGTGCCAGCAGCCAGGGACGGGGAGGTGGTGGCTACACCTTC
>TRBV29-1|TRBD1|TRBJ1-2|once
CSVGSIRDRLNYGYTF
TGCAGCGTGGGGAGTATTAGGGACAGGCTTAACTATGGCTACACCTTC
>TRBV27|TRBD1|TRBJ1-4|.
CASSLRQGGNEKLFF
TGTGCCAGCAGTTTACGGCAGGGGGGGAATGAAAAACTGTTTTTT
>TRBV19|TRBD1|TRBJ1-5|.
CATRDRNNQPQHF
TGTGCCACCCGGGACAGGAACAATCAGCCCCAGCATTTT
>TRBV11-2|.|TRBJ1-1|.
CASSLVLGRGVGTEAFF
TGTGCCAGCAGCTTAGTATTGGGCAGGGGCGTTGGGACTGAAGCTTTCTTT
>TRBV7-9|TRBD1|TRBJ2-5|.
CASSPRTGEETQYF
TGTGCCAGCAGCCCCAGGACAGGAGAAGAGACCCAGTACTTC
>TRBV5-6|TRBD1|TRBJ2-1|.
CASSLNTGEFYNEQFF
TGTGCCAGCAGCTTAAATACAGGGGAGTTTTACAATGAGCAGTTCTTC
>TRBV6-1|.|TRBJ2-5|.
CASSESGNVLQETQYF
TGTGCCAGCAGTGAAAGTGGGAACGTCCTCCAAGAGACCCAGTACTTC
>TRBV13|.|TRBJ2-1|.
CASSSRGEFWGHEQFF
TGTGCCAGCAGCTCAAGAGGGGAGTTTTGGGGGCATGAGCAGTTCTTC
>TRBV7-9|.|TRBJ1-1|.
CASSRMNTEAFF
TGTGCCAGCAGCCGTATGAACACTGAAGCTTTCTTT
>TRBV5-6|.|TRBJ1-2|.
CASSLDATPYNYGYTF
TGTGCCAGCAGCCTAGACGCTACCCCTTACAACTATGGCTACACCTTC
>TRBV28|TRBD1|TRBJ2-3|.
CASSFAGTGVADTQYF
TGTGCCAGCAGTTTCGCCGGGACAGGGGTTGCAGATACGCAGTATTTT
>TRBV5-6|.|TRBJ1-2|.
CASSLLEGYTF
TGTGCCAGCAGCTTGCTGGAGGGCTACACCTTC
>TRBV27|TRBD1|TRBJ2-7|.
CASSSRAGGLDEQYF
TGTGCCAGCAGTAGTCGGGCAGGGGGCCTGGACGAGCAGTACTTC
>TRBV19|.|TRBJ1-1|.
CASSWPNTEAFF
TGTGCCAGTAGTTGGCCAAACACTGAAGCTTTCTTT
>TRBV27|.|TRBJ2-7|.
CASSLYPLPHPEQYF
TGTGCCAGCAGTTTATACCCCTTGCCCCATCCCGAGCAGTACTTC
>TRBV27|TRBD2|TRBJ2-1|.
CASSASGMGNEQFF
TGTGCCAGCAGCGCTAGCGGGATGGGCAATGAGCAGTTCTTC
>TRBV28|.|TRBJ1-1|once
CASSREPWDTEAFF
TGTGCCAGCAGCAGGGAACCTTGGGACACTGAAGCTTTCTTT
>TRBV27|TRBD1|TRBJ2-3|.
CASSLPRGRLSPDTQYF
TGTGCCAGCAGTCTTCCAAGGGGGCGCCTTAGCCCAGATACGCAGTATTTT
>TRBV28|TRBD2|TRBJ2-5|.
CASSLTEGTTYQETQYF
TGTGCCAGCAGTTTAACGGAGGGGACTACGTACCAAGAGACCCAGTACTTC
>TRBV5-6|.|TRBJ2-7|.
CASSDQSRYEQYF
TGTGCCAGCAGCGACCAATCCCGCTACGAGCAGTACTTC
>TRBV5-1|TRBD1|TRBJ2-5|.
CASSENGDRWETQYF
TGCGCCAGCAGTGAAAATGGGGACAGATGGGAGACCCAGTACTTC
>TRBV10-3|.|TRBJ2-7|once
CAISVSGSHNYEQYF
TGTGCCATCAGTGTTTCCGGGAGCCACAACTACGAGCAGTACTTC
>TRBV27|TRBD2|TRBJ2-1|.
CASSVAGAYGAEQFF
TGTGCCAGCAGTGTAGCGGGAGCGTACGGGGCTGAGCAGTTCTTC
>TRBV29-1|TRBD1|TRBJ2-1|.
CSVEVGTGYHEQFF
TGCAGCGTTGAGGTCGGGACAGGGTACCATGAGCAGTTCTTC
>TRBV28|.|TRBJ2-3|.
CASSWSTDTQYF
TGTGCCAGCAGTTGGAGCACAGATACGCAGTATTTT
>TRBV30|TRBD2|TRBJ2-7|.
CAWSGGTSGPAYEQYF
TGTGCCTGGAGTGGGGGGACTAGCGGGCCCGCCTACGAGCAGTACTTC
>TRBV10-3|TRBD2|TRBJ2-2|.
CATRLAGDTGELFF
TGTGCCACCCGACTAGCGGGGGACACCGGGGAGCTGTTTTTT
>TRBV11-2|.|TRBJ2-1|.
CASSLSVLARREQFF
TGTGCCAGCAGCTTATCGGTCCTAGCACGACGGGAGCAGTTCTTC
>TRBV27|.|TRBJ1-3|.
CASSVQASGNTIYF
TGTGCCAGCAGTGTCCAGGCCTCTGGAAACACCATATATTTT
>TRBV27|.|TRBJ2-7|.
CASSGFWGSSSYEQYF
TGTGCCAGCAGTGGGTTTTGGGGGAGTAGCTCCTACGAGCAGTACTTC
>TRBV18|.|TRBJ2-3|.
CASSPTGEADTQYF
TGTGCCAGCTCACCAACGGGAGAGGCAGATACGCAGTATTTT
>TRBV6-5|TRBD1|TRBJ1-2|.
CASSLTGPHGYTF
TGTGCCAGCAGTCTGACAGGGCCCCATGGCTACACCTTC
>TRBV11-3|.|TRBJ1-5|.
CASAPAARLQPQHF
TGTGCCAGCGCCCCGGCGGCCCGGCTTCAGCCCCAGCATTTT